These 27 T cell receptor beta chains share one sample of origin, sequenced in a study of blood T cell repertoires in COVID-19. TCRdb's table, derived via immunoSEQ multiplex PCR, lists solely in-frame clones and lacks some. The sample contains approximately 60,000 clones, roughly 76% of which appear only once. Sample: peripheral blood. The receptors originated from a woman older than 75 with acute or convalescent COVID-19.

Ten or more counts support this clone. CDR3 protein: CASSPTRRDYYGYTF. In nucleotides, the CDR3 is TGTGCCAGCAGCCCAACGCGCAGGGATTACTATGGCTACACCTTC. The rearrangement uses TRBV5-5 and TRBJ1-2, with a tentative D call TRBD1 (5 bases). The CDR3 loop spans 15 amino acids. V was trimmed by 4 bases and J by 3 bases, leaving 16 bases between them. CDR1 SGHKS and CDR2 YYEKEE come from the germline V gene (reference sequence).

This clone occurred once. The chain joins TRBV3-1 (or the pseudogene TRBV3-2) to TRBJ1-1; maybe TRBD1 (6 bases). The CDR3 extends over 15 amino acids. The V gene's germline CDR1 is LGHDT and CDR2 YNNKEL (reference sequence). Between the trimmed V and J ends, which lost 1 base and 5 bases, there was a span of 14 bases. The chain's CDR3 is CASSQGGGVGTEAFF. The CDR3 bases are TGTGCCAGCAGCCAAGGGGGGGGCGTAGGTACTGAAGCTTTCTTT.

The chain couples TRBV27 to TRBJ2-3; 10 bases match TRBD2. The CDR3 runs 15 residues. The junction had 3 bases not matched to a gene; V was cut back by 6 bases and J by 0 bases. Germline-derived CDR1 and CDR2 are MNHEY and SMNVEV (reference sequence). The DNA of the CDR3 is TGTGCCAGCAGACGAGCGGGAGGGAGCACAGATACGCAGTATTTT. It translates to CASRRAGGSTDTQYF.

V and J are TRBV18 and TRBJ1-5, with a tentative D call TRBD1 (6 bases). V was clipped by 9 bases and J by 5 bases, with 14 bases between them. The germline V gene encodes CDR1 KGHSH and CDR2 LQKENI. The CDR3 runs to 13 residues. CDR3 loop: CASRQGRDQPQHF. CDR3 sequence (DNA): TGTGCCAGTCGCCAGGGGAGAGATCAGCCCCAGCATTTT.

The chain uses TRBV4-3 and TRBJ2-3; 7 bases fit TRBD2. Per germline, CDR1 LGHNA and CDR2 YSLEER. V dropped 1 base and J dropped 2; count of bases not matched to a gene: 6. The CDR3 is 16 residues long. DNA for the CDR3: TGCGCCAGCAGCCAAGCTGGCGGGAGCTACACAGATACGCAGTATTTT. This sequence encodes CASSQAGGSYTDTQYF.

This sequence joins TRBV19 and TRBJ1-5; TRBD1 is a possible D gene (6 bases). The CDR3 length is 15 residues. Deletions cut 3 bases from V and 2 bases from J, with 11 bases between. Germline CDR1 and CDR2: LNHDA and SQIVND (reference sequence). As DNA, the CDR3 is TGTGCCAGTAGTATCCGGGGGGCTGGCAATCAGCCCCAGCATTTT. Its protein is CASSIRGAGNQPQHF.

The chain couples TRBV7-3 to TRBJ2-1; D uncertain. Germline V gives CDR1 SGHTA, CDR2 FQGTGA. The ends were cut back, 2 bases at V and 6 bases at J, with 8 bases in the middle. This CDR3 region has 13 residues. The CDR3 nucleotides read TGTGCCAGCAGCTTAGGCCAGGCCAATGAGCAGTTCTTC. It is translated as CASSLGQANEQFF.

V usage is TRBV24-1 and J usage is TRBJ2-7; TRBD1 aligns across 7 bases. V was pared by 4 bases and J by 5 bases, with 7 bases of the junction left unmatched. Per germline, CDR1 KGHDR and CDR2 SFDVKD. The CDR3 sequence is 14 residues long. CDR3 residues: CATSEGDSQNEQYF. The CDR3 nucleotides read TGTGCCACCAGTGAGGGGGACAGCCAAAACGAGCAGTACTTC.

CDR3 loop: CASSWTGESSGANVLTF. For the CDR3, the DNA is TGTGCCAGCAGCTGGACGGGGGAGAGCTCTGGGGCCAACGTCCTGACTTTC. The chain links TRBV5-6 to TRBJ2-6; possibly TRBD2 for D (6 bases). V dropped 3 bases and J dropped 0 bases, with 13 bases sitting between them. The CDR3 covers 17 residues. Germline V CDR1 and CDR2: SGHDT, YYEEEE.

CDR3 in DNA: TGTGCCTGGGATGAAACAGGCACGAAGGGCTACACCTTC. Translation: CAWDETGTKGYTF. The chain combines TRBV30 with TRBJ1-2; tentatively, D is TRBD1 (5 bases). The CDR3 loop spans 13 amino acids. V was trimmed by 5 bases and J by 8 bases, leaving 18 bases between them. Germline assignment: CDR1 GTSNPN and CDR2 SVGIG (reference sequence).

The chain joins TRBV27 to TRBJ1-6; 10 positions match TRBD1. The germline gives CDR1 MNHEY, CDR2 SMNVEV (reference sequence). This CDR3 region has 19 residues. V lost 0 bases to trimming and J lost 5 bases; unmatched junction nucleotides: 10. CDR3 DNA sequence: TGTGCCAGCAGTTTATCCCCGGGACAGGGGAGAGGCGATAATTCACCCCTCCACTTT. This sequence encodes CASSLSPGQGRGDNSPLHF.

This clone occurred many times. V usage is TRBV11-3 and J usage is TRBJ2-7, with D perhaps TRBD2 (5 bases). V shed 5 bases and J shed 1 base, with 9 bases lying between them. Germline CDR1 SGHNT, CDR2 YENEEA. This CDR3 has 13 amino acids. The CDR3 loop is CASSPAESYEQYF. The CDR3 DNA follows: TGTGCCAGCAGCCCAGCGGAGTCCTACGAGCAGTACTTC.

This chain connects TRBV5-5 to TRBJ1-2; no firm D call. The CDR3 consists of 16 residues. Germline CDR1 SGHKS, CDR2 YYEKEE (reference sequence). With 6 bases removed from V and 2 bases from J, the gap between germline ends came to 20 bases. This chain's CDR3 is CASTKAGLLTNYGYTF. CDR3 in DNA: TGTGCCAGCACCAAGGCGGGGTTACTTACCAACTATGGCTACACCTTC.

This clone was counted only a few times. The chain uses TRBV7-3 and TRBJ2-1; TRBD1 agrees at 7 bases. Trimming at V came to 5 bases and at J to 12 bases, leaving 7 bases not matched to a gene. The CDR3 runs 12 residues. CDR1 SGHTA and CDR2 FQGTGA come from the germline V gene. The CDR3 sequence is CASSPPSGGQFF. CDR3 DNA sequence: TGTGCCAGCAGCCCACCCTCAGGGGGGCAGTTCTTC.

The chain employs TRBV11-3 and TRBJ2-1; 13 bases are shared with TRBD2. CDR1 and CDR2 (germline): SGHNT, YENEEA. The CDR3 loop spans 17 amino acids. The trim removed 5 bases at V and 7 bases at J, leaving 11 bases unmatched. The CDR3 bases are TGTGCCAGCAGCACCCGGACTAGCGGGAGAGGGTTAAATGAGCAGTTCTTC. It yields the protein CASSTRTSGRGLNEQFF.

The chain combines TRBV6-6 with TRBJ1-1, with D unclear. The CDR3 sequence is 12 residues long. CDR1 and CDR2 (germline): MNHNY, SVGAGI (reference sequence). With 6 bases removed from V and 5 bases from J, the gap between germline ends came to 10 bases. In DNA form, the CDR3 reads TGTGCCAGCAGCCCCAAGGAGACTGAAGCTTTCTTT. Encoded protein: CASSPKETEAFF.

The chain carries TRBV7-9 and TRBJ2-3, with 15 bases that match TRBD2. Germline V lookup: CDR1 SEHNR, CDR2 FQNEAQ (reference sequence). V lost 1 base and J lost 5; bases outside the gene matches: 1. CDR3 length equals 16 residues. The CDR3 loop reads CASSLVGLAGGDTQYF. The DNA for the CDR3 is TGTGCCAGCAGCTTAGTGGGACTAGCGGGAGGAGATACGCAGTATTTT.

This chain links TRBV7-3 with TRBJ2-5; 9 bases map to TRBD1. J gave up 5 bases and V 4 bases, and 14 bases lay outside the gene matches. Germline V gene sequence: CDR1 SGHTA, CDR2 FQGTGA. This CDR3 is 17 amino acids long. The CDR3 loop is CASSSGQGLNPRETQYF. The CDR3 DNA sequence: TGTGCCAGCAGCTCCGGACAGGGGTTGAATCCGCGTGAGACCCAGTACTTC.

The chain joins TRBV4-2 to TRBJ2-7; D remains unclear. In germline, CDR1 is LGHNA, CDR2 YNFKEQ. The CDR3 contains 13 residues. V lost 1 base and J lost 1, with 5 bases in between. The CDR3 loop is CASSQVGSYEQYF. The CDR3, as DNA: TGTGCCAGCAGCCAAGTCGGGTCCTACGAGCAGTACTTC.

The rearrangement uses TRBV7-9 and TRBJ1-6; 8 bases map to TRBD1. This CDR3 region has 14 residues. The V segment lost 4 bases and the J segment 7 bases; nucleotides outside the gene matches: 3. CDR1 is SEHNR, CDR2 FQNEAQ, per germline (reference sequence). CDR3 sequence: CASSSGQGNSPLHF. In DNA, the CDR3 is TGTGCCAGCAGCTCCGGACAGGGAAATTCACCCCTCCACTTT.

The chain couples TRBV27 to TRBJ2-7, with a possible D match to TRBD2 (6 bases). The V end was cut by 3 bases, the J end by 2 bases, with 14 bases between. CDR3 length: 15 amino acids. Germline values: CDR1 MNHEY, CDR2 SMNVEV (reference sequence). Here the CDR3 reads CASSFREQATYEQYF. CDR3 DNA sequence: TGTGCCAGCAGTTTCCGGGAGCAAGCAACCTACGAGCAGTACTTC.

The rearrangement joins TRBV4-3 to TRBJ2-2; 10 nucleotides agree with TRBD2. Trimming took 2 bases from V and 3 from J; bases not matched to a gene: 9. From germline, CDR1 is LGHNA and CDR2 YSLEER. There are 18 residues in the CDR3. CDR3 region: CASSQFTALAGYTGELFF. CDR3 DNA: TGCGCCAGCAGCCAATTTACGGCACTAGCGGGGTACACCGGGGAGCTGTTTTTT.

This clone was observed a single time. The chain has TRBV7-2 and TRBJ2-1; 11 bases align to TRBD2. Germline CDR1 SGHTA, CDR2 FQGNSA. The J segment lost 5 bases and the V segment lost 5 bases, leaving 11 bases of the junction unmatched. The CDR3 contains 17 residues. The CDR3 loop is CASSPPRLAGRDNEQFF. In DNA form, the CDR3 reads TGTGCCAGCAGCCCCCCCCGACTAGCGGGGAGGGACAATGAGCAGTTCTTC.

This clone was found a few times. The chain carries TRBV29-1 and TRBJ2-7; a possible D gene is TRBD2 (5 bases). The CDR3 spans 13 residues. Germline V gene sequence: CDR1 SQVTM, CDR2 ANQGSEA. Trimming took off 6 bases at V and 2 bases at J, with 14 bases between the two ends. CDR3 in amino acids: CSVGGFTAYEQYF. The CDR3 DNA sequence: TGCAGCGTAGGAGGATTTACCGCCTACGAGCAGTACTTC.

This clone was counted a few times. J is TRBJ1-6 and V is TRBV5-3; D is perhaps TRBD1 (5 bases). TRBV5-3 carries the ORF label, with uncertain function. There are 20 residues in the CDR3. Between the trimmed V and J ends, which lost 3 bases and 7 bases, there was a span of 29 bases. CDR3 sequence reads: CARSSRSLQAHTGGNSPLHF. CDR3 nucleotide sequence: TGTGCCAGAAGCTCCAGGAGTCTCCAAGCACACACAGGTGGGAATTCACCCCTCCACTTT.

Only one count was recorded for this clone. This chain joins TRBV4-2 and TRBJ1-2, with D perhaps TRBD1 (6 bases). Deletions cut 2 bases from V and 8 bases from J, with 15 bases between. The CDR3 extends over 14 amino acids. Germline CDR1 is LGHNA and CDR2 is YNFKEQ. DNA for the CDR3: TGTGCCAGCAGCCAACAACAGGGTGTGAAGGGCTACACCTTC. Translating gives CASSQQQGVKGYTF.

A few counts support this clone. The chain links TRBV7-6 to TRBJ2-6; 12 bases are shared with TRBD1. There are 18 residues in the CDR3. With 5 bases clipped from V and 2 bases from J, the junction kept 7 bases outside the gene matches. Germline V gene data show CDR1 as SGHVS and CDR2 as FNYEAQ. CDR3 sequence: CASSPPGQGAAGANVLTF. The CDR3 nucleotides read TGTGCCAGCAGCCCTCCGGGACAGGGGGCAGCTGGGGCCAACGTCCTGACTTTC. Variable domain in full (rest from reference TRBV7-6 and TRBJ2-6): GAGVSQSPRYKVTKRGQDVALRCDPISGHVSLYWYRQALGQGPEFLTYFNYEAQQDKSGLPNDRFSAERPEGSISTLTIQRTEQRDSAMYRCASSPPGQGAAGANVLTFGAGSRLTVL.